Listed below are T cell receptor beta chains from one sample, sequenced in a study of T cell repertoires in cytomegalovirus infection. In TCRdb, the reads were re-called with MiXCR into one record per CDR3 protein. This table holds around 900,000 distinct CDR3 sequences, roughly 30% found once. These TCRs are of unknown antigen specificity. Specimen: cultured CD8+ T cells from PBMCs, collected from culture after CMV antigen stimulation. The receptors originated from a human donor in good health (CMV status not recorded). Some clones in this sample may be carry-over from other donors' samples. The CDR3 runs from the conserved cysteine through the conserved F or W. D genes are given only for firm matches. Rows may omit the clone size; those that give it use once, few, many or a size class.

J,D,size,length,V,DNA,CDR3
TRBJ2-1,.,.,16,TRBV5-1,TGCGCCAGCAGCTTGTATGGGGGGGCCTCCTACAATGAGCAGTTCTTC,CASSLYGGASYNEQFF
TRBJ2-3,TRBD1,many,15,TRBV7-2,TGTGCCAGCAGCTCGCGGACAGGGGGCGTAGATACGCAGTATTTT,CASSSRTGGVDTQYF
TRBJ2-2,.,.,14,TRBV19,TGTGCCAGTGTGGAGGGCGGCGGCACCGGGGAGCTGTTTTTT,CASVEGGGTGELFF
TRBJ2-5,.,.,14,TRBV4-1,TGCGCCAGCAGCCAAGTGTGGGGGCAAGAGACCCAGTACTTC,CASSQVWGQETQYF
TRBJ1-1,.,few,13,TRBV2,TGTGCCAGCAGTGAGTTTAGTTACACTGAAGCTTTCTTT,CASSEFSYTEAFF
TRBJ2-1,TRBD2,.,12,TRBV5-4,TGTGCCAGCAGCCAGACTAGCGATGAGCAGTTCTTC,CASSQTSDEQFF
TRBJ2-5,.,few,18,TRBV2,TGTGCCAGCAGTGAAGCGGTTGTTCGGGAGCTCGTACAAGAGACCCAGTACTTC,CASSEAVVRELVQETQYF
TRBJ2-1,TRBD2,.,18,TRBV5-4,TGTGCCAGCAGCTTGAGCGGTGGGCTAGCGGGGGGGTTGGATGAGCAGTTCTTC,CASSLSGGLAGGLDEQFF
TRBJ2-5,.,.,12,TRBV15,TGTGCCACCAGCGACGGGAGAGAGACCCAGTACTTC,CATSDGRETQYF
TRBJ2-3,TRBD2,many,16,TRBV7-6,TGTGCCAGCAGCTTACTAGCGGGGGAAAGCACAGATACGCAGTATTTT,CASSLLAGESTDTQYF
TRBJ2-2,.,few,13,TRBV7-2,TGTGCCAGCAGCTTAGCGGACGCCCGGGAGCTGTTTTTT,CASSLADARELFF
TRBJ2-5,.,few,16,TRBV24-1,TGTGCCACCAGTGATTTGCGGCAGGATGCGTCGGAGACCCAGTACTTC,CATSDLRQDASETQYF
TRBJ2-3,.,many,12,TRBV4-1,TGTGCCAGCAGCCAGGACACAGATACGCAGTATTTT,CASSQDTDTQYF
TRBJ2-2,TRBD2,many,17,TRBV7-6,TGTGCCAGCAGCTTATTAATCGGGAGCGGGGGCACCGGGGAGCTGTTTTTT,CASSLLIGSGGTGELFF
TRBJ1-5,.,few,15,TRBV28,TGTGCCAGCAGTTTAAGGAGGTCCAACGAACAGCCCCAGCATTTT,CASSLRRSNEQPQHF
TRBJ2-1,.,.,13,TRBV5-5,TGTGCCAGCAGCTTGGCGGGTTCTCGTGAGCAGTTCTTC,CASSLAGSREQFF
TRBJ2-5,.,many,14,TRBV7-8,TGTGCCAGCAGCTCGGACAGCCGAGAAGAGACCCAGTACTTC,CASSSDSREETQYF
TRBJ1-5,.,.,15,TRBV20-1,TGCAGTGCTGGGTCCTACGGGGCCGGCAATCAGCCCCAGCATTTT,CSAGSYGAGNQPQHF
TRBJ1-5,.,.,15,TRBV15,TGTGCCACCAGCAGAGATTTTACCTCCACTCAGCCCCAGCATTTT,CATSRDFTSTQPQHF
TRBJ1-6,.,.,14,TRBV7-8,TGTGCCAGCACCAGAGGGGGGAAAAGGTCACCCCTCCACTTT,CASTRGGKRSPLHF
TRBJ2-7,TRBD2,few,16,TRBV27,TGTGCCAGCAGTTTAGAAGGGACTAGCGGTACCTACGAGCAGTACTTC,CASSLEGTSGTYEQYF
TRBJ2-3,.,.,13,TRBV24-1,TGTGCCACCAGTACACCAGCCTCAGATACGCAGTATTTT,CATSTPASDTQYF
TRBJ1-2,.,few,17,TRBV18,TGTGCCAGCTCACTCAAAGATATCAGGGCGAATTTCTATGGCTACACCTTC,CASSLKDIRANFYGYTF
TRBJ2-3,.,few,14,TRBV12-3/TRBV12-4,TGTGCCAACCCTGGGGCGGGGTGCACAGATACGCAGTATTTT,CANPGAGCTDTQYF
TRBJ1-2,TRBD1,few,14,TRBV7-9,TGTGCCAGCAGCGGACCGGGACAGGCTTATGGCTACACCTTC,CASSGPGQAYGYTF
TRBJ1-4,TRBD1,.,15,TRBV7-9,TGTGCCAGCAGCCCCAAGACAGGGGGAGTTGAAAAACTGTTTTTT,CASSPKTGGVEKLFF
TRBJ2-2,.,few,12,TRBV12-5,TGTGCTAGTGGTTTGTGGGCCGGGGAGCTGTTTTTT,CASGLWAGELFF
TRBJ1-1,.,few,15,TRBV11-2,TGTGCCAGCAGCTCCTTCGGGGATAAGAACACTGAAGCTTTCTTT,CASSSFGDKNTEAFF
TRBJ1-2,.,few,16,TRBV25-1,TGTGCCAGCAGTTCGGGCCGTGCGGCAGGAAGATATGGCTACACCTTC,CASSSGRAAGRYGYTF
TRBJ1-6,TRBD1,many,14,TRBV12-3/TRBV12-4,TGTGCCAGCAGTAGGACAGGGATGAATTCACCCCTCCACTTT,CASSRTGMNSPLHF
TRBJ2-5,.,.,15,TRBV6-8,TGTGCCAGCAGTTACCAGGGCAGCTCCCAAGAGACCCAGTACTTC,CASSYQGSSQETQYF
TRBJ2-3,.,.,10,TRBV12-3/TRBV12-4,TGTGCCAGCAGTTTATCCCCGCAGTATTTT,CASSLSPQYF
TRBJ1-2,.,few,17,TRBV12-3/TRBV12-4,TGTGCCAGCAGTTTCCTCTCCGAACAGCCCTCTAACTATGGCTACACCTTC,CASSFLSEQPSNYGYTF
TRBJ1-2,TRBD1,.,13,TRBV6-2/TRBV6-3,TGTGCCAGCAGTTTACAGGGGCTACGTGGCTACACCTTC,CASSLQGLRGYTF
TRBJ1-2,TRBD1,many,12,TRBV7-9,TGTGCCAGCAGTCTTAGGGGGCATGGCTACACCTTC,CASSLRGHGYTF
TRBJ2-1,.,.,15,TRBV27,TGTGCCAGCAACATTATCAAAGGGTCCTACAATGAGCAGTTCTTC,CASNIIKGSYNEQFF
TRBJ1-6,.,.,13,TRBV6-5,TGTGCCAGCAGTTCAGGGTATGGTTCACCCCTCCACTTT,CASSSGYGSPLHF
TRBJ2-2,.,many,14,TRBV5-6,TGTGCCAGCAGCTCGCGGGCGAACACCGGGGAGCTGTTTTTT,CASSSRANTGELFF
TRBJ1-5,.,.,20,TRBV20-1,TGCAGTGCTAGACCGCCTGACCCCCTCGGGGGGTTCGGTAGCAATCAGCCCCAGCATTTT,CSARPPDPLGGFGSNQPQHF
TRBJ1-3,.,few,17,TRBV14,TGTGCCAGCAGCCACTTGGGACGCGGGACCTCTGGAAACACCATATATTTT,CASSHLGRGTSGNTIYF
TRBJ2-1,.,few,15,TRBV7-6,TGTGCCAGCAGTACCCTCCCTAGCTCCTACAATGAGCAGTTCTTC,CASSTLPSSYNEQFF
TRBJ2-3,.,.,13,TRBV6-6,TGTGCCAGCAGTTACGTGGTCACAGATACGCAGTATTTT,CASSYVVTDTQYF
TRBJ2-7,TRBD1,.,18,TRBV12-3/TRBV12-4,TGTGCCAGCAGTTTAGGGGGCCCAACAGGGGTGAGCTCCTACGAGCAGTACTTC,CASSLGGPTGVSSYEQYF
TRBJ2-1,TRBD1,many,14,TRBV7-9,TGTGCCAGCAGCATAGTGGACAGGGAACGGGAGCAGTTCTTC,CASSIVDREREQFF
TRBJ1-1,.,few,13,TRBV7-6,TGTGCCAGCAGCTTACTTATGACAGAAGAAGCTTTCTTT,CASSLLMTEEAFF
TRBJ2-3,TRBD2,.,15,TRBV9,TGTGCCAGCAGCGCCGGGGGGGCTAGGTCAGATACGCAGTATTTT,CASSAGGARSDTQYF
TRBJ2-3,TRBD2,.,16,TRBV11-3,TGTGCCAGCAGCCCCGGGACTAGCGGGGGTGGTGATACGCAGTATTTT,CASSPGTSGGGDTQYF
TRBJ2-3,TRBD1,few,17,TRBV6-1,TGTGCCAGCAGCACGGACAGGGGGCACATTAGTCAGGATACGCAGTATTTT,CASSTDRGHISQDTQYF
TRBJ1-2,TRBD1,many,14,TRBV7-2,TGTGCCACCAGAGACCGGGACAGGGACTATGGCTACACCTTC,CATRDRDRDYGYTF
TRBJ2-3,.,few,14,TRBV6-2/TRBV6-3,TGTGCCAGCAGTGGGGTTGGGGTTACAGATACGCAGTATTTT,CASSGVGVTDTQYF
TRBJ1-1,TRBD1,few,17,TRBV10-2,TGCGCCAGCAGTGAGCCAGGGGGCAGTCTTATTGGGACTGAAGCTTTCTTT,CASSEPGGSLIGTEAFF
TRBJ1-1,.,few,15,TRBV19,TGTGCCAGTAGTATAAGGGCAGGTAAGGACACTGAAGCTTTCTTT,CASSIRAGKDTEAFF
TRBJ1-5,.,few,14,TRBV19,TGTGCCAGTAGTTTACTTCCAGGGGTTCAGCCCCAGCATTTT,CASSLLPGVQPQHF
TRBJ1-5,.,.,12,TRBV7-3,TGTGCCAGCACTTTGTCTGGCCAGCCCCAGCATTTT,CASTLSGQPQHF
TRBJ1-1,.,.,12,TRBV15,TGTGCCACCAGCAGTAGAGACACTGAAGCTTTCTTT,CATSSRDTEAFF
TRBJ1-1,.,many,14,TRBV7-8,TGTGCCAGCAGCCCTGCGGGGACCAACACTGAAGCTTTCTTT,CASSPAGTNTEAFF
TRBJ1-2,.,.,15,TRBV12-5,TGTGCTAGTGGTGCTCCGGGACAACGAAACTATGGCTACACCTTC,CASGAPGQRNYGYTF
TRBJ1-1,.,.,15,TRBV5-5,TGTGCCAGCAGCTCCCTCAGGAGTAGAAACACTGAAGCTTTCTTT,CASSSLRSRNTEAFF
TRBJ2-7,TRBD1,many,14,TRBV7-6,TGTGCCAGCAGCCCTCGACAGGGGGCTTACGAGCAGTACTTC,CASSPRQGAYEQYF